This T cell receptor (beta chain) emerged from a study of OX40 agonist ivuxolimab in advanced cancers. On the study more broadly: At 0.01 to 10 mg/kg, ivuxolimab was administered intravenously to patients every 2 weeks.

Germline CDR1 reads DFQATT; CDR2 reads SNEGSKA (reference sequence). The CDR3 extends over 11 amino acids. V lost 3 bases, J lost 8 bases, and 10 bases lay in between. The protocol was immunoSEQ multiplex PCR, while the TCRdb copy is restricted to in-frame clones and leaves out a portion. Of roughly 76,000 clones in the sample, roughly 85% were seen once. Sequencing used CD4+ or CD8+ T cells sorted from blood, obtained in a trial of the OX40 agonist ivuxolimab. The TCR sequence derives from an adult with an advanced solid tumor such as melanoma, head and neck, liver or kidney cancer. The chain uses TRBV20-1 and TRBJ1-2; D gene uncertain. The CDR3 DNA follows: TGCAGTGCTAGCCTTCTAGGAGGCTACACCTTC. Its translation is CSASLLGGYTF.